This T cell receptor beta chain was sequenced in a study of T cells in localized non-small cell lung cancer. Broader study findings: Measurement of T cell clonality placed uninvolved adjacent lung highest, above the level in tumor. Greater blood T cell density accompanied longer overall survival.

Only in-frame clones appear in the TCRdb table, and some are missing; sequencing was by immunoSEQ multiplex PCR. The data show about 830 clones, over 20% seen once. Adjacent lung samples, free of atypia, were obtained at least 2 cm from the tumor margin. CDR1 is LNHDA, CDR2 SQIVND, per germline (reference sequence). The CDR3 is 14 amino acids. Worth noting for this clone: The antigen remains unidentified. The junction differs from germline at one of its ends, possibly a read error.

The chain combines TRBV19 with TRBJ2-1; 10 bases agree with TRBD2. The TCR sequence derives from a man aged 35 to 69 with stage II lung adenocarcinoma. The input for sequencing was normal lung tissue next to the tumor, taken before any cancer treatment. CDR3 nucleotides: TGTGCCAGTAGAATAGCGGGAGGCTACAATGAGCAGTTCTTC. Its protein product is CASRIAGGYNEQFF.